The rows below give T cell receptor beta chains drawn from one sample of a study of T cell repertoires in ileal Crohn's disease. The assay was immunoSEQ multiplex PCR, and TCRdb's table has in-frame clones only and misses some. This table has some 15,000 clones, roughly 80% appearing once. Sequencing was performed on ileal tissue. The source of these receptors is an adult with Crohn's disease. Each CDR3 is given with its conserved first and last residue. Each record gives: V gene, clone size, D gene, J gene, CDR3 protein, CDR3 DNA. D genes are given only for firm matches. Only some rows state a clone size, as once, few, many or a class for expanded clones.

>TRBV7-6|.|.|TRBJ1-2
CASSPAAGTNYGYTF
TGTGCCAGCAGCCCGGCGGCGGGGACCAACTATGGCTACACCTTC
>TRBV5-6|.|TRBD1|TRBJ1-4
CASSLQRAGGARRQLFF
TGTGCCAGCAGCTTGCAAAGGGCAGGGGGCGCGAGAAGGCAACTGTTTTTT
>TRBV19|.|.|TRBJ2-7
CASSIQGNSYEQYF
TGTGCCAGTAGTATACAGGGTAACTCCTACGAGCAGTACTTC
>TRBV5-1|.|.|TRBJ2-5
CASSLESRTQYF
TGCGCCAGCAGCTTGGAATCCAGGACCCAGTACTTC
>TRBV6-5|.|TRBD2|TRBJ2-3
CASSYRSGTSPYF
TGTGCCAGCAGTTACCGGTCCGGGACTAGTCCGTATTTT
>TRBV2|.|TRBD1|TRBJ2-1
CAIRDRVYNEQFF
TGTGCCATCCGGGACAGGGTCTACAATGAGCAGTTCTTC
>TRBV7-6|.|.|TRBJ2-2
CASSLGQGIWELFF
TGTGCCAGCAGCTTAGGGCAGGGGATCTGGGAGCTGTTTTTT
>TRBV25-1|.|.|TRBJ2-5
CASSEFGVTQYF
TGTGCCAGCAGTGAATTCGGTGTAACCCAGTACTTC
>TRBV29-1|.|.|TRBJ1-5
CSVKTGRGGNQPQHF
TGCAGCGTTAAAACCGGGAGGGGGGGCAATCAGCCCCAGCATTTT
>TRBV7-9|.|TRBD2|TRBJ2-5
CASSTMGSGRVQETQYF
TGTGCCAGCAGCACTATGGGTAGCGGGAGGGTCCAAGAGACCCAGTACTTC
>TRBV6-5|.|TRBD2|TRBJ2-3
CASSYSSGTPDTQYF
TGTGCCAGCAGTTACTCTAGCGGGACCCCAGATACGCAGTATTTT
>TRBV7-3|.|.|TRBJ2-3
CASSSSPTGGTDTQYF
TGTGCCAGCAGCTCCTCCCCTACGGGGGGCACAGATACGCAGTATTTT
>TRBV7-9|.|TRBD1|TRBJ1-5
CASSLDTGGAGQPQHF
TGTGCCAGCAGCTTAGATACAGGGGGCGCGGGGCAGCCCCAGCATTTT
>TRBV11-3|.|TRBD2|TRBJ2-1
CASSLSGARNEQFF
TGTGCCAGCAGCTTGAGCGGGGCAAGGAATGAGCAGTTCTTC
>TRBV5-1|.|.|TRBJ2-1
CASSLATVNNEQFF
TGCGCCAGCAGCTTGGCCACGGTAAACAATGAGCAGTTCTTC
>TRBV5-1|.|TRBD1|TRBJ2-7
CASNPGTASYEQYF
TGCGCCAGTAATCCCGGGACAGCTTCCTACGAGCAGTACTTC
>TRBV19|.|.|TRBJ2-3
CASSPGATDTQYF
TGTGCCAGTAGTCCTGGGGCGACAGATACGCAGTATTTT
>TRBV9|.|.|TRBJ1-5
CASSVDSGSNQPQHF
TGTGCCAGCAGCGTAGACTCAGGGAGCAATCAGCCCCAGCATTTT
>TRBV12-5|.|.|TRBJ2-5
CASGPTVRDSEETQYF
TGTGCTAGTGGTCCGACGGTGAGGGACTCCGAAGAGACCCAGTACTTC
>TRBV11-2|once|.|TRBJ2-7
CASSLGPGTYEQYF
TGTGCCAGCAGCTTAGGACCGGGAACCTACGAGCAGTACTTC
>TRBV10-3|few|TRBD2|TRBJ2-3
CAIQSGGAATDTQYF
TGTGCCATCCAAAGCGGGGGTGCCGCCACAGATACGCAGTATTTT
>TRBV2|.|.|TRBJ1-2
CAIRPAGGGYTF
TGTGCCATCCGACCAGCGGGGGGCGGCTACACCTTC
>TRBV6-4|.|.|TRBJ1-2
CASSEGQRGGYTF
TGTGCCAGCAGTGAAGGGCAACGGGGGGGCTACACCTTC
>TRBV10-3|.|.|TRBJ1-6
CAIRPPRRSSYNSPLHF
TGTGCCATCAGGCCCCCCCGTCGGAGCTCCTATAATTCACCCCTCCACTTT
>TRBV11-2|few|.|TRBJ1-2
CASSRNTGSDGYTF
TGTGCCAGCAGCCGTAATACAGGGTCCGATGGCTACACCTTC
>TRBV5-1|.|TRBD1|TRBJ2-1
CASSLMFGQVSNEQFF
TGCGCCAGCAGCCTGATGTTTGGACAGGTATCCAACGAGCAGTTCTTC
>TRBV6-1|.|.|TRBJ1-2
CASRPVGGVGGYTF
TGTGCCAGCAGGCCCGTAGGGGGGGTGGGTGGCTACACCTTC
>TRBV27|.|.|TRBJ2-1
CASSSQRRSPRNEQFF
TGTGCCAGCAGTTCTCAGCGGAGGTCCCCACGCAATGAGCAGTTCTTC
>TRBV5-4|.|.|TRBJ2-7
CASSLVDSSYEQYF
TGTGCCAGCAGCTTGGTGGACAGCTCCTACGAGCAGTACTTC
>TRBV9|.|TRBD2|TRBJ2-5
CASSVLAGQETQYF
TGTGCCAGCAGCGTTCTAGCGGGACAAGAGACCCAGTACTTC
>TRBV5-1|.|.|TRBJ2-7
CASSPTLGYEQYF
TGCGCCAGCAGCCCAACACTAGGATACGAGCAGTACTTC
>TRBV6-5|.|TRBD2|TRBJ2-6
CASRGGNSGANVLTF
TGTGCCAGCAGGGGGGGGAATTCTGGGGCCAACGTCCTGACTTTC
>TRBV15|.|TRBD1|TRBJ2-7
CATSRAGQGAEQYF
TGTGCCACCAGCAGAGCGGGACAGGGGGCCGAGCAGTACTTC
>TRBV9|.|TRBD1|TRBJ1-2
CASSATTGGSGYTF
TGTGCCAGCAGCGCGACGACAGGGGGTAGTGGCTACACCTTC
>TRBV11-2|.|TRBD2|TRBJ2-1
CASEKGTSVGGEQFF
TGTGCCAGCGAAAAGGGGACTAGCGTTGGCGGTGAGCAGTTCTTC
>TRBV29-1|.|.|TRBJ2-7
CSVAKGAAYEQYF
TGCAGCGTTGCGAAAGGGGCCGCCTACGAGCAGTACTTC
>TRBV10-2|.|TRBD1|TRBJ2-2
CASSVNRGPNTGELFF
TGCGCCAGCAGTGTAAACAGGGGCCCTAACACCGGGGAGCTGTTTTTT
>TRBV27|.|TRBD1|TRBJ1-6
CASTLTGVGSPLHF
TGTGCCAGCACCTTGACAGGGGTCGGATCACCCCTCCACTTT
>TRBV9|.|TRBD1|TRBJ1-1
CASSTRTGWDTEAFF
TGTGCCAGCAGCACGCGGACAGGGTGGGACACTGAAGCTTTCTTT
>TRBV18|.|TRBD1|TRBJ2-5
CASSPGQGGETQYF
TGTGCCAGCTCACCCGGACAGGGTGGAGAGACCCAGTACTTC
>TRBV9|few|.|TRBJ2-7
CASSVGTEGEQYF
TGTGCCAGCAGCGTAGGCACCGAGGGCGAGCAGTACTTC
>TRBV11-2|.|.|TRBJ2-1
CASSLAGEVNEQFF
TGTGCCAGCAGCTTAGCGGGGGAGGTAAATGAGCAGTTCTTC
>TRBV15|few|TRBD2|TRBJ2-2
CATSRGGAVGELFF
TGTGCCACCAGCCGCGGGGGAGCGGTCGGGGAGCTGTTTTTT
>TRBV6-1|.|.|TRBJ1-6
CASSEHSSNSPLHF
TGTGCCAGCAGTGAGCACAGCTCTAATTCACCCCTCCACTTT
>TRBV11-3|.|.|TRBJ2-2
CASSLNPGGELFF
TGTGCCAGCAGCTTAAACCCGGGCGGGGAGCTGTTTTTT
>TRBV7-9|once|TRBD1|TRBJ2-2
CASSGDRLDANTGELFF
TGTGCCAGCAGCGGGGACAGGCTTGACGCGAACACCGGGGAGCTGTTTTTT
>TRBV9|.|TRBD2|TRBJ2-1
CASSVSGLAGNEQFF
TGTGCCAGCAGCGTATCCGGACTAGCGGGAAATGAGCAGTTCTTC
>TRBV11-2|.|.|TRBJ2-5
CASSLWTGETQYF
TGTGCCAGCAGCTTATGGACTGGGGAGACCCAGTACTTC
>TRBV6-5|.|.|TRBJ1-5
CASDTAISNQPQHF
TGTGCCAGCGACACAGCTATTAGCAATCAGCCCCAGCATTTT
>TRBV5-1|.|.|TRBJ2-5
CASSLDLQRETQYF
TGCGCCAGCAGCTTGGATTTACAGAGAGAGACCCAGTACTTC
>TRBV6-5|.|.|TRBJ2-7
CATSQGFAGEQYF
TGTGCCACCAGTCAGGGGTTTGCGGGCGAGCAGTACTTC
>TRBV19|.|.|TRBJ1-1
CASDGRRGAHPTEAFF
TGTGCCAGTGACGGCCGGCGGGGGGCTCACCCCACTGAAGCTTTCTTT
>TRBV19|.|.|TRBJ1-5
CASSTNFVTVSNQPQHF
TGTGCCAGTAGTACCAATTTCGTGACTGTTAGCAATCAGCCCCAGCATTTT
>TRBV28|.|TRBD1|TRBJ1-2
CASREDRVDGYTF
TGTGCCAGCAGAGAGGACAGGGTAGACGGCTACACCTTC
>TRBV6-1|.|.|TRBJ2-7
CASSEQGAGSSYEQYF
TGTGCCAGCAGTGAACAGGGCGCGGGGTCCTCCTACGAGCAGTACTTC
>TRBV9|.|TRBD2|TRBJ2-7
CASSALAGGTGSGEQYF
TGTGCCAGCAGCGCGTTAGCGGGGGGGACCGGATCGGGTGAGCAGTACTTC
>TRBV27|.|TRBD1|TRBJ1-5
CASSSGQGSYSNQPQHF
TGTGCCAGCAGTAGCGGACAGGGGAGTTATAGCAATCAGCCCCAGCATTTT
>TRBV5-1|.|.|TRBJ1-2
CASSSGNYGYTF
TGCGCCAGCAGCTCGGGAAACTATGGCTACACCTTC
>TRBV18|once|TRBD1|TRBJ1-2
CASSLRQGTNYGYTF
TGTGCCAGCTCACTCCGACAGGGAACTAACTATGGCTACACCTTC